The clone carrying this T cell receptor beta chain was detected a few times. No antigen is known for it. This sample is part of a study of T-cell reconstitution after alpha-beta-depleted transplantation in children. Overall study findings and caveats: The high TCRbeta diversity at day 60 in some patients came from surviving recipient T cells and thymic progenitors.

Unique molecular identifiers were incorporated when the TCRbeta library was constructed. TCRdb re-derived calls from the PCR reads in MiXCR, one entry per CDR3 protein. This table holds approximately 1,000,000 distinct CDR3 sequences, around 30% found once. The sequences come from PBMCs, mostly from graft donor cells, collected 360 days after TCRalphabeta/CD19-depleted stem cell transplant. The receptor was derived from a boy younger than two who had a stem cell transplant for SCID, so the T cells may come from the graft donor.

In DNA, the CDR3 is TGTGCCAGCAGCTTGCGACTAACCACCCCCTACGAGCAGTACTTC. Translating gives CASSLRLTTPYEQYF. The rearrangement uses TRBV5-6 and TRBJ2-7, with D perhaps matching TRBD2 (5 bases). The CDR3 length is 15 residues. Germline V gene data show CDR1 as SGHDT and CDR2 as YYEEEE. Between the trimmed V and J ends, which lost 1 base and 2 bases, there was a span of 13 bases. Full variable domain (outside the CDR3, taken from reference TRBV5-6 and TRBJ2-7): DAGVTQSPTHLIKTRGQQVTLRCSPKSGHDTVSWYQQALGQGPQFIFQYYEEEERQRGNFPDRFSGHQFPNYSSELNVNALLLGDSALYLCASSLRLTTPYEQYFGPGTRLTVT.